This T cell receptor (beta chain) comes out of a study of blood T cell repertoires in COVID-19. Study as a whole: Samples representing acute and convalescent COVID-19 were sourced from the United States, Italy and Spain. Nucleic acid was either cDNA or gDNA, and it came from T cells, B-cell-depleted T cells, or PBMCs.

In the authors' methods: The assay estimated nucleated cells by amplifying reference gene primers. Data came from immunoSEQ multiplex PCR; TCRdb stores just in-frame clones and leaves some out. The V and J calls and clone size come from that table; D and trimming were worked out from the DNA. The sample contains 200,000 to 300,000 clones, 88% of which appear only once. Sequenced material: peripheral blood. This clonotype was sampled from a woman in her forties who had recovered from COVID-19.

CDR3 sequence reads: CASSRDIGTDTQYF. The CDR3, as DNA: TGTGCCAGCAGCCGGGACATTGGCACAGATACGCAGTATTTT. The chain uses TRBV3-1 (or the pseudogene TRBV3-2) and TRBJ2-3; a weak D match, TRBD1 (6 bases). The CDR3 length is 14 residues. Germline V gene sequence: CDR1 LGHDT, CDR2 YNNKEL (reference sequence). Trimming removed 4 bases from V and 1 base from J, with 9 bases in between.